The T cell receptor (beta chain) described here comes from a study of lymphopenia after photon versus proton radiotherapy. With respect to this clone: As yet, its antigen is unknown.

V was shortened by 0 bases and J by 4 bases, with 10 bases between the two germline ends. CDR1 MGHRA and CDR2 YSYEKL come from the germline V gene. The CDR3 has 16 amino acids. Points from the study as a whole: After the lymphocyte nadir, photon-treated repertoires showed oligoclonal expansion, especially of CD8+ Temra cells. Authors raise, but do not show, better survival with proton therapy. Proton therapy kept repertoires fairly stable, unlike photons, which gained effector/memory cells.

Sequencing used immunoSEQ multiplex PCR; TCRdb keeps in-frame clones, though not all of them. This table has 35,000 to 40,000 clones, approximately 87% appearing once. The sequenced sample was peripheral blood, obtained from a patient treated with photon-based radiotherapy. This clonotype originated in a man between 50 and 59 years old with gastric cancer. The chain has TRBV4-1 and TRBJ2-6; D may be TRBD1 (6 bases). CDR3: CASSQEGGWGANVLTF. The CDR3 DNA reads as TGCGCCAGCAGCCAAGAAGGGGGATGGGGGGCCAACGTCCTGACTTTC.